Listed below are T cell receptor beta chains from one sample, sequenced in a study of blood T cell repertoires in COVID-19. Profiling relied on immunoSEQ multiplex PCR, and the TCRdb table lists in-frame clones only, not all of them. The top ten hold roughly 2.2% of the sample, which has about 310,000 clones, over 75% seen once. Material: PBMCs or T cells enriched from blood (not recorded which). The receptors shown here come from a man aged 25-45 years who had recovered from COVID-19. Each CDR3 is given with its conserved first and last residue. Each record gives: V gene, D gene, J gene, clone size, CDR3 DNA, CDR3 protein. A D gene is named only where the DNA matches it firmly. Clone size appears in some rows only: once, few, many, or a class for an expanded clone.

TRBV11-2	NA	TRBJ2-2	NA	TGTGCCAGCAGCCCTAGGAGGGATCCAAACACCGGGGAGCTGTTTTTT	CASSPRRDPNTGELFF
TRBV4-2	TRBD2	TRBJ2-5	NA	TGTGCCAGCAGCCAAGATGTGGGGGGAGGGGAGACCCAGTACTTC	CASSQDVGGGETQYF
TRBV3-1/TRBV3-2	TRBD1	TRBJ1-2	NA	TGTGCCAGCAGCTTAGACAGGGGGGGAGCAAGTGGCTACACCTTC	CASSLDRGGASGYTF
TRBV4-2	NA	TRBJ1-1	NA	TGTGCCAGCAGCCAATGGGGCAGGGGCCGGCATGGTGAAGCTTTCTTT	CASSQWGRGRHGEAFF
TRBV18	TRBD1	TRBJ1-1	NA	TGTGCCAGCTCTCCGACAGGGGGTACTGAAGCTTTCTTT	CASSPTGGTEAFF
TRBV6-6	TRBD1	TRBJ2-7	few	TGTGCCAGCAGAATGACAGGGGGGTCCTACGAGCAGTACTTC	CASRMTGGSYEQYF
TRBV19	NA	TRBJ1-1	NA	TGTGCCAGTAAGGTCGTGGGGGGATCTGAAGCTTTCTTT	CASKVVGGSEAFF
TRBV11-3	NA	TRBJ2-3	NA	TGTGCCAGCAGCGGTCGACAGAGCACAGATACGCAGTATTTT	CASSGRQSTDTQYF
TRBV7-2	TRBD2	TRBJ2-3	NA	TGTGCCAGCAGTACTGGACTAGCGGGGGTGAATACGCAGTATTTT	CASSTGLAGVNTQYF
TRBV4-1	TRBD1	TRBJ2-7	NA	TGCGCCAGCAGCCTTAGCCGGGACAGCTCCTACGAGCAGTACTTC	CASSLSRDSSYEQYF
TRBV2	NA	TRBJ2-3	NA	TGTGCCAGCAGTCCCTGGGCGGGGAGTACAGATACGCAGTATTTT	CASSPWAGSTDTQYF
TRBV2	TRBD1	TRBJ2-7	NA	TGTGCCAGCAGTGAGTACAGGGGACCCTACGAGCAGTACTTC	CASSEYRGPYEQYF
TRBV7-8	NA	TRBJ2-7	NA	TGTGCCAGCAGCCATCAGGGATACGAGCAGTACTTC	CASSHQGYEQYF
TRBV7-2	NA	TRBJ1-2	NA	TGTGCCAGCAGCAGCGGGCAGGACTATGGCTACACCTTC	CASSSGQDYGYTF
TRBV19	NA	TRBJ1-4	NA	TGTGCCAGTAGTCGGAGACAGGTGGGACAAAAACTGTTTTTT	CASSRRQVGQKLFF
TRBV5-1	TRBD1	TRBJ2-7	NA	TGCGCCAGCAGCTTGGGAACCGGGACAGGGTCATCCGAGCAGTACTTC	CASSLGTGTGSSEQYF
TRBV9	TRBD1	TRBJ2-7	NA	TGTGCCAGCAGCGTAGAGGGACAGGTATACGAGCAGTACTTC	CASSVEGQVYEQYF
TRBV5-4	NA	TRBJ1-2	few	TGTGCCAGCAGCTTGAACAGGGAAGGCTACACCTTC	CASSLNREGYTF
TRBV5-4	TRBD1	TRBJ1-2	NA	TGTGCCAGCAGCGAAGGACAGGCCAACTATGGCTACACCTTC	CASSEGQANYGYTF
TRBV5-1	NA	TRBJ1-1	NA	TGCGCCAGCAGCTTGGGAGGGATGAACACTGAAGCTTTCTTT	CASSLGGMNTEAFF
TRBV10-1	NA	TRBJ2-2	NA	TGCGCCAGCAGTGACACCGGAGGTGCCGGGGAGCTGTTTTTT	CASSDTGGAGELFF
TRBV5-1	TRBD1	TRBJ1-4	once	TGCGCCAGCAGCTCGGGACAGTTTGCAACTAATGAAAAACTGTTTTTT	CASSSGQFATNEKLFF
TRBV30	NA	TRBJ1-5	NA	TGTGCCTGGAGTGGGACACTGGTTCAGCCCCAGCATTTT	CAWSGTLVQPQHF
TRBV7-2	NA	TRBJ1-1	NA	TGTGCCAGCAGTAGAGGGGGTTGGAACGCTGAAGCTTTCTTT	CASSRGGWNAEAFF
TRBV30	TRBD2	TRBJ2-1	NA	TGTGCCTGGGAGACGGAACGGGGGGGTTACAATGAGCAGTTCTTC	CAWETERGGYNEQFF
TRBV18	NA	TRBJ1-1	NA	TGTGCCAGCTCACCACGTTCAGCGGAGAACACTGAAGCTTTCTTT	CASSPRSAENTEAFF
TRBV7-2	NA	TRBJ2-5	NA	TGTGCCAGCAGTTTTAACAGGGTTGAGACCCAGTACTTC	CASSFNRVETQYF
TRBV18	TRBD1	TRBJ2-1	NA	TGTGCCAGCTCACCACCGGGTAGCAGGGGGCAGTGGGCCTTGGAGCAGTTCTTC	CASSPPGSRGQWALEQFF
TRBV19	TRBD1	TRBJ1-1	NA	TGTGCCAGTAGTCTTAGGACAGGGGGCGTTTTTGAAGCTTTCTTT	CASSLRTGGVFEAFF
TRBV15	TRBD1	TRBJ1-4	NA	TGTGCCACCAGCAGAGGAGACAGGGGGTTCGGGGGCGAAAAACTGTTTTTT	CATSRGDRGFGGEKLFF
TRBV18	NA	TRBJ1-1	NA	TGTGCCAGCTCACCACCCGGCGGGAGGAACACTGAAGCTTTCTTT	CASSPPGGRNTEAFF
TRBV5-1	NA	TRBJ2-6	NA	TGCGCCAGCAGCGCCAGGGGTGCGGGGGCCAACGTCCTGACTTTC	CASSARGAGANVLTF
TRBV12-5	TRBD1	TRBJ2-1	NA	TGTGCTAGTGGGACCGGGACAGGGCCCTACAATGAGCAGTTCTTC	CASGTGTGPYNEQFF
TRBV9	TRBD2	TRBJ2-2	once	TGTGCCAGCAGCGTAGGGAGCGGGGGGGCCACCGGGGAGCTGTTTTTT	CASSVGSGGATGELFF
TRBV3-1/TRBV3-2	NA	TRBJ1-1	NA	TGTGCCAGCAGCCCTCTAGGAGGGAACACTGAAGCTTTCTTT	CASSPLGGNTEAFF
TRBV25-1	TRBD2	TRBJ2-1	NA	TGTGCCAGCAGTGCGGGACTAGCGGCCAATGAGCAGTTCTTC	CASSAGLAANEQFF
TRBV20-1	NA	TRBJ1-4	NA	TGCAGTGCTAGTGTTCTTGGACAGAATAATGAAAAACTGTTTTTT	CSASVLGQNNEKLFF
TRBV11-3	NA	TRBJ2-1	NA	TGTGCCAGCAGCGGAGGGGGGGGCGCCTACAATGAGCAGTTCTTC	CASSGGGGAYNEQFF
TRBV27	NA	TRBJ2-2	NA	TGTGCCAGCAGTAAAACCGGGACACCAAAGGGAACCGGGGAGCTGTTTTTT	CASSKTGTPKGTGELFF
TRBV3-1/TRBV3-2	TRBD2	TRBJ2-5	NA	TGTGCCAGCAGCCAAACCGGGACTAGCGGAACAGAGACCCAGTACTTC	CASSQTGTSGTETQYF
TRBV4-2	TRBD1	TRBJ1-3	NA	TGTGCCAGCAGCCAAGTCAACCGGGGACAGGGGTCTGGAAACACCATATATTTT	CASSQVNRGQGSGNTIYF
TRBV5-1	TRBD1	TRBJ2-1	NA	TGCGCCAGCAGCCAGGGGACAGGGGGTTTCTACAATGAGCAGTTCTTC	CASSQGTGGFYNEQFF
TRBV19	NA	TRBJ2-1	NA	TGTGCCAGTAGTATCTCAGGATCTCAAAATGAGCAGTTCTTC	CASSISGSQNEQFF
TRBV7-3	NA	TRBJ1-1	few	TGTGCCAGCAGCTTAAACGGGGGTGTGAACACTGAAGCTTTCTTT	CASSLNGGVNTEAFF
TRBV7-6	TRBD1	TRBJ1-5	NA	TGTGCCAGCAGCTTAGGAACAGGGGGCGGCAATCAGCCCCAGCATTTT	CASSLGTGGGNQPQHF
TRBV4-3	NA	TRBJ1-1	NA	TGCGCCAGCAGCCAAGACCCCCGGTACGGGGCTTTCTTT	CASSQDPRYGAFF
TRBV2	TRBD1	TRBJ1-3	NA	TGTGCCACCACCTTGGACAGGGGAGCTGGAAACACCATATATTTT	CATTLDRGAGNTIYF
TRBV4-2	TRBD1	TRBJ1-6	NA	TGTGCCAGCAGGGACAAGGTCGCGACAGGGGGCTTTTCACCCCTCCACTTT	CASRDKVATGGFSPLHF
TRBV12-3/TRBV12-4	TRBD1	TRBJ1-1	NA	TGTGCCAGCAGTTTCAGGGGGACTGAAGCTTTCTTT	CASSFRGTEAFF
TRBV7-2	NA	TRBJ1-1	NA	TGTGCCAGCAGCTTAGCGCCCCCAGGGGCTGGAACTGAAGCTTTCTTT	CASSLAPPGAGTEAFF
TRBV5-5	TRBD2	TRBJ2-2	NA	TGTGCCAGCAGCCCGGGACTAGCGGGGGGCCCGGACGGGGAGCTGTTTTTT	CASSPGLAGGPDGELFF
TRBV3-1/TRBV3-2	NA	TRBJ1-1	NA	TGTGCCAGCAGCCAGTTGGGCAGCACTGAAGCTTTCTTT	CASSQLGSTEAFF
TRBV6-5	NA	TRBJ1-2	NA	TGTGCCAGCAGTTTGGGCAGCTCTAACTATGGCTACACCTTC	CASSLGSSNYGYTF
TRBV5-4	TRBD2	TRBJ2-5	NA	TGTGCCAGCAGCAGTAGCGGGGGGGCGGTACGCGGGGAGACCCAGTACTTC	CASSSSGGAVRGETQYF
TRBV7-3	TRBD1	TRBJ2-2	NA	TGTGCCAGCAGCTTAAAGGGGGCTGGCACCGGGGAGCTGTTTTTT	CASSLKGAGTGELFF